The present T cell receptor (beta chain) was sequenced within a study of CD8 T cells in Susac syndrome (dated by TCRdb to between 2017 and 2020). Looking at the study overall: Of the Susac syndrome patients who were sequenced, roughly 6 had clinically active disease and about 8 were in clinical remission. Susac syndrome patients were therapy-naive, on corticosteroids (some also receiving IVIg), or on IVIg alone at blood withdrawal. The study used repertoire sequencing to test whether antigen drove CD8+ T cell activation and differentiation in Susac syndrome. The study compared CD8+ T cell repertoire clonality among roughly 12 healthy donors, around 14 Susac syndrome patients and 15 or so multiple sclerosis patients. The paper as a whole reports these results and caveats: Looking at Susac-specific public clones, the researchers identified over 15 in the total CD8+ repertoire and roughly 5 in the CD8+ TEMRA repertoire. CD8+ repertoires in Susac syndrome showed clonal expansion, which was highest in CD8+ TEMRA cells and was greater in clinically active patients than in remitting patients. The study acknowledged that relatively few individuals were included in the TCR sequencing and HLA analysis.

Peripheral blood CD8+ and CD4+ T cells from healthy donors, Susac syndrome patients and multiple sclerosis patients were profiled by high-throughput TCR beta sequencing. Recently defined diagnostic criteria for definite or probable disease were met by the Susac syndrome patients. Bulk CD8+ and CD4+ T cells were purified magnetically by negative isolation, whereas CD8+ TEMRA cells were enriched by FACS. Blood was collected in EDTA tubes and processed within 24 hours, with PBMCs isolated through density gradient centrifugation. PBMCs intended for TCR sequencing were cryopreserved in liquid nitrogen and were subsequently thawed in a 37 degrees C water bath. Purity of sorted or isolated CD4+, CD8+ and CD8+ TEMRA cells was at least 90%. RNA was extracted using the RNeasy kit, and about 0.5 to 1 ug of the RNA was reverse transcribed with random hexamers. The immunoSEQ multiplex PCR assay, which covers 54 Vbeta and 13 Jbeta segments, was used to amplify TCR beta CDR3 regions. PCR amplification bias was corrected using a synthetic template baseline for primer optimization and computational correction. The original methods were these. Reads were assigned to V, D and J genes according to IMGT and analyzed in immunoSEQ Analyzer, with only productive sequences retained. Clonality was calculated as one minus the Shannon entropy normalized by log2 of the number of productive unique sequences. Public and private clones were assessed among the 100 most prevalent clones of each patient and control. Susac-specific clones were defined as absent from healthy and MS cohorts, around 980 published viral clones and other ImmuneACCESS disease sequences. TCRdb passed the public sequencing reads through fastp at Q25 and MiXCR, retaining productive beta sequences. Rows matching on CDR3 protein sequence are summarized as one entry with the most common DNA and genes. TCRdb, not the authors, supplied the V and J calls. Across this sample there are 84,000 or so distinct CDR3 sequences, with approximately 93% seen only once. The ten largest clonotypes hold under 1% of the sample.

The junction carries 9 bases between V and J, which are trimmed by 4 bases and 2 bases respectively. Inclusive of the bounding cysteine and phenylalanine, the CDR3 is 14 residues long. Just the 42-base CDR3 DNA is kept, in frame starting at base 1. Looking up the germline V gene yields CDR1 SGHDN and CDR2 FVKESK. On this clonotype itself: Which antigen it targets is not known. No base quality information exists; no much larger clone differs at one position.

Sequenced material: CD8+ T cells from PBMCs. The sequence is built from TRBV14 and TRBJ2-1; there is no confident call for the D gene. This TCR was sampled from a human donor with Susac syndrome. The DNA is as follows: TGTGCCAGCAGCCGACGGGTAACCTACAATGAGCAGTTCTTC. Translated, this is CASSRRVTYNEQFF. Reference TRBV14 and TRBJ2-1 genes cover what lies past the CDR3, so the full variable domain is EAGVTQFPSHSVIEKGQTVTLRCDPISGHDNLYWYRRVMGKEIKFLLHFVKESKQDESGMPNNRFLAERTGGTYSTLKVQPAELEDSGVYFCASSRRVTYNEQFFGPGTRLTVL.